The 5 T cell receptor beta chains listed next were all sequenced from one sample in a study of low-dose radiotherapy and immunotherapy resistance in tumors. Gene-specific TRAV and TRBV primers were used for first-strand cDNA, covering alpha and beta chains. With a V-primer adapter and a constant-region primer, TCRs were amplified for 20 PCR cycles. TCRdb re-called the reads with MiXCR, one entry per CDR3 protein. This sample has approximately 42,000 distinct CDR3 sequences; less than 30% occur once, and the top ten carry around 10%. Time point described: after trial treatment. Described treatment: LDRT plus nivolumab, ipilimumab, low-dose cyclophosphamide and aspirin (RACIN trial). The source material was PBMCs, sampled after low-dose radiotherapy plus immunotherapy. These receptors all stem from a male donor with prostate cancer.

This clonotype has ten or more counts. The chain employs TRBV5-1 and TRBJ1-6; possible D gene TRBD1, 5 bases. V lost 2 bases and J lost 8, with 8 bases in between. CDR1 and CDR2 from the germline V gene are SGHRS and YFSETQ. The CDR3 consists of 13 residues. The CDR3 sequence is CASSLKQDSPLHF. Written as DNA, the CDR3 is TGCGCCAGCAGCTTAAAACAGGATTCACCCCTCCACTTT.

This clonotype showed up many times. The chain uses TRBV15 and TRBJ2-3, with TRBD2 identical over 9 bases. V gave up 0 bases and J gave up 7 bases; unmatched junction bases: 8. The CDR3 loop spans 16 amino acids. The germline CDR1 and CDR2 sequences are LNHNV and YYDKDF (reference sequence). CDR3 loop: CATSRDSQRGEYTQYF. CDR3 in DNA: TGTGCCACCAGCAGAGATTCTCAGCGGGGGGAATATACGCAGTATTTT.

By sample fraction, this clonotype is medium-sized (0.01 to 0.1%). This chain joins TRBV5-5 and TRBJ2-5; 10 bases are a match to TRBD2. J gave up 2 bases and V 2 bases, and 3 bases lay outside the gene matches. Germline V CDR1 and CDR2: SGHKS, YYEKEE (reference sequence). The CDR3 loop spans 15 amino acids. The CDR3 is CASSLPSGGQETQYF. The CDR3 DNA reads as TGTGCCAGCAGCTTACCTAGCGGGGGTCAAGAGACCCAGTACTTC.

This clonotype has ten or more counts. The chain recombines TRBV27 with TRBJ2-1, with D unclear. There are 13 residues in the CDR3. Germline V gene lookup returns CDR1 MNHEY and CDR2 SMNVEV (reference sequence). Trimming removed 4 bases from V and 9 bases from J, with 13 bases in between. CDR3 sequence (DNA): TGTGCCAGCAGTTCCCCACTAAAGGCTGAGCAGTTCTTC. Its protein is CASSSPLKAEQFF.

This clonotype was detected many times. Written as DNA, the CDR3 is TGTGCCAGCTCATCAGAATATGGGACTACTAATGGCTACACCTTC. This gives the protein CASSSEYGTTNGYTF. V gene TRBV18 combines with J gene TRBJ1-2, with D tentatively TRBD1 (5 bases). Trimming stripped 5 bases from V and 6 bases from J, with 19 bases between. Germline V gene lookup returns CDR1 KGHSH and CDR2 LQKENI. The CDR3 consists of 15 residues.